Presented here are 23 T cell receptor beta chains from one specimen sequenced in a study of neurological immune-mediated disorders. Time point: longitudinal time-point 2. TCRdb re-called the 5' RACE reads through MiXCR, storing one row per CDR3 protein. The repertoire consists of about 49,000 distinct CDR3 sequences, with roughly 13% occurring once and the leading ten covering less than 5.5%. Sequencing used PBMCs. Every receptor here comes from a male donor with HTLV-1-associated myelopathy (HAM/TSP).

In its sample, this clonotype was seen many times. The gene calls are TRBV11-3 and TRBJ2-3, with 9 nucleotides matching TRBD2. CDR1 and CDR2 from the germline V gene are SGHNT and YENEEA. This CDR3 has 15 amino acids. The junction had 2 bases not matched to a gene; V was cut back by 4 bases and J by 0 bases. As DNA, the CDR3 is TGTGCCAGCAGCTCAGCGGGGGGAAGCACAGATACGCAGTATTTT. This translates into CASSSAGGSTDTQYF.

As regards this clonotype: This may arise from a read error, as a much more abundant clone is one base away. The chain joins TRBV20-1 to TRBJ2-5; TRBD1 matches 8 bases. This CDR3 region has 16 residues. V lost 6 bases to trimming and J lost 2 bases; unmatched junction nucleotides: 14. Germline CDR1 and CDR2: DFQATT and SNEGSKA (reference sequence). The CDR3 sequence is CSAWGARGLSQETQYF. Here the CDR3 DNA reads TGCAGTGCATGGGGGGCCAGGGGGCTGTCGCAAGAGACCCAGTACTTC.

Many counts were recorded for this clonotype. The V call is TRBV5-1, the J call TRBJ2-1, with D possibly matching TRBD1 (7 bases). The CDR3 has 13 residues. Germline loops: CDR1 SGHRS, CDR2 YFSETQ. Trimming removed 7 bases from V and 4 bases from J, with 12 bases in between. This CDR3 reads CASRQGLYNEQFF. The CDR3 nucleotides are TGCGCCAGCCGACAGGGACTTTACAATGAGCAGTTCTTC.

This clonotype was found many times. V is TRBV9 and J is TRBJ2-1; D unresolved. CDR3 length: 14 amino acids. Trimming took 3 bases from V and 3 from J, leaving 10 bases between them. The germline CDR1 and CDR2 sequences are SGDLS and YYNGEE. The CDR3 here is CASSETPYYNEQFF. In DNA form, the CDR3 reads TGTGCCAGCAGCGAGACCCCTTACTACAATGAGCAGTTCTTC. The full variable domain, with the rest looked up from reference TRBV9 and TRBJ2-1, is DSGVTQTPKHLITATGQRVTLRCSPRSGDLSVYWYQQSLDQGLQFLIQYYNGEERAKGNILERFSAQQFPDLHSELNLSSLELGDSALYFCASSETPYYNEQFFGPGTRLTVL.

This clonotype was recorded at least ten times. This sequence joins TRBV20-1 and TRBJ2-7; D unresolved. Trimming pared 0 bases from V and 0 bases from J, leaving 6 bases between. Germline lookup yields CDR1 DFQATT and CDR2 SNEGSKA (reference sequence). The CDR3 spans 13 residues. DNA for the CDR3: TGCAGTGCTAGAGACGGCCGCTCCTACGAGCAGTACTTC. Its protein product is CSARDGRSYEQYF.

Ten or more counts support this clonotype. CDR3 protein: CASSLGPGRSINQPQHF. CDR3 nucleotide sequence: TGTGCCAGCAGCTTGGGACCGGGACGGAGTATCAATCAGCCCCAGCATTTT. The V and J genes are TRBV5-5 and TRBJ1-5; D is perhaps TRBD1 (5 bases). V lost 0 bases to trimming and J lost 3 bases, with 16 bases between them. The V gene's germline CDR1 is SGHKS and CDR2 YYEKEE (reference sequence). The CDR3 is made up of 17 amino acids.

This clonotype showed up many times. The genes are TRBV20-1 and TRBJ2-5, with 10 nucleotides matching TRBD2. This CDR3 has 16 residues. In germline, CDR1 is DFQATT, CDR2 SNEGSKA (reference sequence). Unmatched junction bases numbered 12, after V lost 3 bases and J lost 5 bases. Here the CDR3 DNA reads TGCAGTGCTAGCCCGAGCGGGGGGGAGGCGGGGGAGACCCAGTACTTC. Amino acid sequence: CSASPSGGEAGETQYF.

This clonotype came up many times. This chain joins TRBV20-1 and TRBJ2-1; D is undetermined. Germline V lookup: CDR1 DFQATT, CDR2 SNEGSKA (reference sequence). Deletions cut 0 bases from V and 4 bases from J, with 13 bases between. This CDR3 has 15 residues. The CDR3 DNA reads TGCAGTGCTAGAGATCCAGCCGATTTTTACAATGAGCAGTTCTTC. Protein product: CSARDPADFYNEQFF.

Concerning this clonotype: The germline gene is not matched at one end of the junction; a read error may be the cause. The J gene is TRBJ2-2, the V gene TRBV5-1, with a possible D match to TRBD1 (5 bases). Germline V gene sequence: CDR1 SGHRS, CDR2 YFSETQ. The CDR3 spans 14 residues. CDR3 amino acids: CDSSFGRNTGELFF. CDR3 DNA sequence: TGTGACAGCAGCTTCGGACGGAACACCGGGGAGCTGTTTTTT.

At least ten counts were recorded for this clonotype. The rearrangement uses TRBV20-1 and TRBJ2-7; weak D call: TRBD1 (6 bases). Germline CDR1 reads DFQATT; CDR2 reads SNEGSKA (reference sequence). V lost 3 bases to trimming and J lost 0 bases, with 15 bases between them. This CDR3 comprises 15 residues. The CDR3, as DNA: TGCAGTGCTAGCAACAGGGTAAAGAGCTCCTACGAGCAGTACTTC. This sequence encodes CSASNRVKSSYEQYF.

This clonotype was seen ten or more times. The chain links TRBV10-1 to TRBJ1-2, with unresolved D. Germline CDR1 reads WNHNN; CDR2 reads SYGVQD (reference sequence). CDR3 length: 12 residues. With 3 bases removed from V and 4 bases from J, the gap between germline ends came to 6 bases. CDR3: CASSDNSYGYTF. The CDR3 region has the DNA TGCGCCAGCAGTGATAACAGCTATGGCTACACCTTC.

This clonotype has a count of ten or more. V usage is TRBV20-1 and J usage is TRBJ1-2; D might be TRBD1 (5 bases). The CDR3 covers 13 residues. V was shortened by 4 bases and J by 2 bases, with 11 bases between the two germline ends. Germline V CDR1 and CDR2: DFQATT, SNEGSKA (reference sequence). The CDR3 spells CSATSGWNYGYTF. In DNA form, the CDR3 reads TGCAGTGCTACCTCAGGGTGGAACTATGGCTACACCTTC.

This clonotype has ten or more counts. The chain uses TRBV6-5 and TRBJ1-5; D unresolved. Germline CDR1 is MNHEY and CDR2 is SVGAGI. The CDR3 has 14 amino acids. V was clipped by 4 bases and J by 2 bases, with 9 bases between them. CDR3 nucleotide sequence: TGTGCCAGCAGTTCCGGGATCGGCAATCAGCCCCAGCATTTT. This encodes CASSSGIGNQPQHF.

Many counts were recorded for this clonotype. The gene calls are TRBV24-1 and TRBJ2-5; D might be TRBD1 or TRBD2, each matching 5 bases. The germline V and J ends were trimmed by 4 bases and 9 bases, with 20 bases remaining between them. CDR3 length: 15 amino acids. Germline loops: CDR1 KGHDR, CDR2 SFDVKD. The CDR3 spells CATSDPGTDALAQYF. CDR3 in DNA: TGTGCCACCAGTGACCCTGGGACGGACGCCTTGGCCCAGTACTTC.

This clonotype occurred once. In DNA, the CDR3 is TGTGCCAGCTTGATGGCCAGCACAGATACGCAGTATTTT. As protein: CASLMASTDTQYF. The chain joins TRBV18 to TRBJ2-3, with D unresolved. CDR1 and CDR2 from the germline V gene are KGHSH and LQKENI. V lost 7 bases and J lost 0, with 8 bases in between. The CDR3 runs 13 residues.

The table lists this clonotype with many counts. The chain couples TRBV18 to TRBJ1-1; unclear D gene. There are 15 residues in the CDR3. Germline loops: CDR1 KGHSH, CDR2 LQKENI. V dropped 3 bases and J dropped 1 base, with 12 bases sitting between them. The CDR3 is CASSPRRAENTEAFF. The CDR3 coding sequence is TGTGCCAGCTCACCTCGGAGGGCGGAGAACACTGAAGCTTTCTTT.

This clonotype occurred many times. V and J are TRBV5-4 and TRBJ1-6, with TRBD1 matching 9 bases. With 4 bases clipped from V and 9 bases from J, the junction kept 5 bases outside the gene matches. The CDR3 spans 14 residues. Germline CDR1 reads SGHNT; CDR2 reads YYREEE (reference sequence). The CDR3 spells CASSLDRGGSPLHF. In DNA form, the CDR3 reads TGTGCCAGCAGCCTGGACAGGGGAGGTTCACCCCTCCACTTT.

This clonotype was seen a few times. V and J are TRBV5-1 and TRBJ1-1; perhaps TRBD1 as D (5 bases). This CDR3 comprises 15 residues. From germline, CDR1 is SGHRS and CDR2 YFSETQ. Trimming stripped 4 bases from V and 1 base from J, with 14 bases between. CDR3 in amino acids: CASSPWGATNTEAFF. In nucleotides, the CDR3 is TGCGCCAGCAGCCCCTGGGGCGCGACGAACACTGAAGCTTTCTTT.

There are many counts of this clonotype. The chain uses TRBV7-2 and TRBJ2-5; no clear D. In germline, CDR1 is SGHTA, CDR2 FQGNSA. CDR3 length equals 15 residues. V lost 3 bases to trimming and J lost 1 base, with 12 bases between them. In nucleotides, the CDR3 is TGTGCCAGCAGCTTTCTCCGGGTCAGCCAAGAGACCCAGTACTTC. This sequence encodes CASSFLRVSQETQYF.

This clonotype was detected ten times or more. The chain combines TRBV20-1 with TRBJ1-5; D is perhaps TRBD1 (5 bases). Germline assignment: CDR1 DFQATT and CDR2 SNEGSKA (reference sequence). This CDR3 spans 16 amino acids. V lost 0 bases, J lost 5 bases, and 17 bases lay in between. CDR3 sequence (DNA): TGCAGTGCTAGAGATATGGAAGGGGACCTCGATCAGCCCCAGCATTTT. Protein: CSARDMEGDLDQPQHF.

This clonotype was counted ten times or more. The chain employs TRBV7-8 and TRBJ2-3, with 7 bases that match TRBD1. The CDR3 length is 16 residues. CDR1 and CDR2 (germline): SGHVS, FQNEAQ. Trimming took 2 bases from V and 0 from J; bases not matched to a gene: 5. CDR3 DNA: TGTGCCAGCAGCTTATCCGACAGGGTAAGCACAGATACGCAGTATTTT. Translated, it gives CASSLSDRVSTDTQYF.

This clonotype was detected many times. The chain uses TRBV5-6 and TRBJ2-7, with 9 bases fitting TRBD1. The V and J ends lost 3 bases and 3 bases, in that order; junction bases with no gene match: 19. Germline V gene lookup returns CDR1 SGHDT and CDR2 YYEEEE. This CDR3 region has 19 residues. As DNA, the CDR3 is TGTGCCAGCAGCTCCAGAAGTGGCTTGTGGGGACAGGGTCTCTACGAGCAGTACTTC. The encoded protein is CASSSRSGLWGQGLYEQYF.

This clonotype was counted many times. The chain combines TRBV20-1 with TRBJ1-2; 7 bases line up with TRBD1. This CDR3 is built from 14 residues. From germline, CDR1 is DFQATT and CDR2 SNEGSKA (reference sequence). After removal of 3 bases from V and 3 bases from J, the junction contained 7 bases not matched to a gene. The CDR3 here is CSARGRGPDYGYTF. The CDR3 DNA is TGCAGTGCTAGGGGAAGGGGGCCTGACTATGGCTACACCTTC.